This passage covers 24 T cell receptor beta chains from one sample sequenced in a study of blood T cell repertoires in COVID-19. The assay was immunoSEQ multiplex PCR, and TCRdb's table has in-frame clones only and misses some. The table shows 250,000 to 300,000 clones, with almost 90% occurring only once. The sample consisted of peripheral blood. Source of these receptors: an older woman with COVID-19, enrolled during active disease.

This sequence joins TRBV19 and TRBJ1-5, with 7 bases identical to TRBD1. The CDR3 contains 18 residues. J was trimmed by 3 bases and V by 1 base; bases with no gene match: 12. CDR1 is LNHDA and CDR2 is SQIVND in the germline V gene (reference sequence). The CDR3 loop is CASSIVLEGQTSNQPQHF. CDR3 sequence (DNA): TGTGCCAGTAGTATAGTTTTGGAGGGACAGACCTCCAATCAGCCCCAGCATTTT. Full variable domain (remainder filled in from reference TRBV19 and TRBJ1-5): DGGITQSPKYLFRKEGQNVTLSCEQNLNHDAMYWYRQDPGQGLRLIYYSQIVNDFQKGDIAEGYSVSREKKESFPLTVTSAQKNPTAFYLCASSIVLEGQTSNQPQHFGDGTRLSIL.

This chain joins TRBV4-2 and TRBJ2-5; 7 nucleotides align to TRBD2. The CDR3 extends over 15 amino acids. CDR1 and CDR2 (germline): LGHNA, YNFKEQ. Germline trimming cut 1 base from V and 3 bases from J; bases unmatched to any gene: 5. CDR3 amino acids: CASSQGGGRKETQYF. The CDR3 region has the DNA TGTGCCAGCAGCCAAGGGGGAGGGCGGAAAGAGACCCAGTACTTC.

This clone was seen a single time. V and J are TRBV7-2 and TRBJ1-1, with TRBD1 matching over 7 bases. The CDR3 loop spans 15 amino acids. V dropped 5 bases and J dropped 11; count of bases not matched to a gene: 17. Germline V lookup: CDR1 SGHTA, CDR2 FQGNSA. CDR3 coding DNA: TGTGCCAGCAGCGCTTACCCGAACAGGGGAGAGTCCGCTTTCTTT. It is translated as CASSAYPNRGESAFF. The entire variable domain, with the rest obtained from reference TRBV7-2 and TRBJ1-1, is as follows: GAGVSQSPSNKVTEKGKDVELRCDPISGHTALYWYRQSLGQGLEFLIYFQGNSAPDKSGLPSDRFSAERTGGSVSTLTIQRTQQEDSAVYLCASSAYPNRGESAFFGQGTRLTVV.

CDR3 protein: CAWSRGVGNTIYF. CDR3 coding DNA: TGTGCCTGGAGTCGCGGGGTTGGAAACACCATATATTTT. J is TRBJ1-3 and V is TRBV30; D unclear. The CDR3 extends over 13 amino acids. V was clipped by 2 bases and J by 3 bases, with 8 bases between them. Germline V gives CDR1 GTSNPN, CDR2 SVGIG (reference sequence).

In DNA, the CDR3 is TGTGCCAGCAGCGCCTGGACTGAGAACACTGAAGCTTTCTTT. It encodes CASSAWTENTEAFF. The gene calls are TRBV7-9 and TRBJ1-1; D ambiguous. Deletions cut 5 bases from V and 1 base from J, with 11 bases between. Germline V gene data show CDR1 as SEHNR and CDR2 as FQNEAQ (reference sequence). This CDR3 contains 14 residues.

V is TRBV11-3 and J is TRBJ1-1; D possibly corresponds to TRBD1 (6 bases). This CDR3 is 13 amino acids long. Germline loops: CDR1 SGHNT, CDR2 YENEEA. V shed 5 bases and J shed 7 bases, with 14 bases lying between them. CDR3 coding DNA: TGTGCCAGCAGCCCTGGGACATTCAGTGAAGCTTTCTTT. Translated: CASSPGTFSEAFF.

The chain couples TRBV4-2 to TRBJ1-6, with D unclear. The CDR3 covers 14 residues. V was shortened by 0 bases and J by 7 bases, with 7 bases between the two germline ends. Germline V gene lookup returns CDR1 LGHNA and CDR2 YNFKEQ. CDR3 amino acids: CASSQDAGNSPLHF. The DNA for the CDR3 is TGTGCCAGCAGCCAAGATGCGGGGAATTCACCCCTCCACTTT.

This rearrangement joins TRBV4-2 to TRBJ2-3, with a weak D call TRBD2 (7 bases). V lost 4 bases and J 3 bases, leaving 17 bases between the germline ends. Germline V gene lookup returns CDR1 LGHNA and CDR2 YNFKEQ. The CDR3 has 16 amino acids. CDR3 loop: CASSPHGRGNTDTQYF. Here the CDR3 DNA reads TGTGCCAGCAGCCCACATGGGAGGGGGAATACAGATACGCAGTATTTT.

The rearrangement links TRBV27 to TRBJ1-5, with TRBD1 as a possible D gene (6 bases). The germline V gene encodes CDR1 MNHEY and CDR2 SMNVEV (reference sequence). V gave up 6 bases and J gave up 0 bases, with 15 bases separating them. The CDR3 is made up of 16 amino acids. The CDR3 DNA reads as TGTGCCAGCAGCCCAGTGGGGGGGGCTAGCAATCAGCCCCAGCATTTT. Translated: CASSPVGGASNQPQHF.

CDR3 amino acids: CASSQDGGYQPQHF. As DNA, the CDR3 is TGTGCCAGCAGCCAAGATGGGGGGTATCAGCCCCAGCATTTT. V gene TRBV3-1 (or the pseudogene TRBV3-2) combines with J gene TRBJ1-5, with D maybe TRBD1 (5 bases). Germline V gene sequence: CDR1 LGHDT, CDR2 YNNKEL (reference sequence). The V end was cut by 0 bases, the J end by 5 bases, with 8 bases between. CDR3 length equals 14 residues.

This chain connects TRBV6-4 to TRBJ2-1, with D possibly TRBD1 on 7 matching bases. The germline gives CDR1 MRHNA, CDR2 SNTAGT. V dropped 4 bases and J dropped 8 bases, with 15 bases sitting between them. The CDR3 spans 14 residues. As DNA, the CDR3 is TGTGCCAGCAGTGTGGCAGGGGGGACGGATGAGCAGTTCTTC. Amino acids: CASSVAGGTDEQFF.

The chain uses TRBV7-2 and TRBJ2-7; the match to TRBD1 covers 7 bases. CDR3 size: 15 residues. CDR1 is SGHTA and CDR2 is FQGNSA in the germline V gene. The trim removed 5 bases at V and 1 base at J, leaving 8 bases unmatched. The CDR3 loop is CASSLLTGWSYEQYF. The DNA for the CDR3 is TGTGCCAGCAGCCTCCTGACAGGGTGGTCCTACGAGCAGTACTTC.

CDR3: CASSFTGGSGELFF. The CDR3 DNA is TGCGCCAGCAGCTTTACAGGGGGCTCCGGGGAGCTGTTTTTT. The genes are TRBV4-3 and TRBJ2-2, with TRBD1 identical over 9 bases. Germline CDR1 and CDR2: LGHNA and YSLEER. The trim removed 5 bases at V and 6 bases at J, leaving 4 bases unmatched. This CDR3 contains 14 residues.

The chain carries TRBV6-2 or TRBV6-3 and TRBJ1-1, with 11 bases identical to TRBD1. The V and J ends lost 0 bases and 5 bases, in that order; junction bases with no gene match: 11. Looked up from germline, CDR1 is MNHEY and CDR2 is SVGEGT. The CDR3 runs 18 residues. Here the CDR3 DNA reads TGTGCCAGCAGTTACTCTATTCGGGACAGGGGGGCAAAGACTGAAGCTTTCTTT. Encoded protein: CASSYSIRDRGAKTEAFF.

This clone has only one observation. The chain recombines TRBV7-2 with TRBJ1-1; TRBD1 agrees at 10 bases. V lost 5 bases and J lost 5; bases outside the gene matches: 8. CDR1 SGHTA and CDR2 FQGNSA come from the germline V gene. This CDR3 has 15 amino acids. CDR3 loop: CASSPQTGGWTEAFF. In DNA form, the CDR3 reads TGTGCCAGCAGCCCCCAGACAGGGGGCTGGACTGAAGCTTTCTTT.

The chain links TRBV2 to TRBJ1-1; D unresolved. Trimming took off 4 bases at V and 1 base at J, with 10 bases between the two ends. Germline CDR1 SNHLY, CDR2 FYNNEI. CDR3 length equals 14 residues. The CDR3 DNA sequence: TGTGCCAGCAGTGCGGGCAGCGGGAACACTGAAGCTTTCTTT. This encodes CASSAGSGNTEAFF.

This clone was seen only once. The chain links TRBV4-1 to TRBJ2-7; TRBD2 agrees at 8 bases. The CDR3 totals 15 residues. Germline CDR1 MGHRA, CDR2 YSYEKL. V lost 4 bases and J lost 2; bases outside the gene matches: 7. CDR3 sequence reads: CASSLASGPPYEQYF. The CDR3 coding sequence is TGCGCCAGCAGCCTTGCTAGCGGGCCCCCCTACGAGCAGTACTTC.

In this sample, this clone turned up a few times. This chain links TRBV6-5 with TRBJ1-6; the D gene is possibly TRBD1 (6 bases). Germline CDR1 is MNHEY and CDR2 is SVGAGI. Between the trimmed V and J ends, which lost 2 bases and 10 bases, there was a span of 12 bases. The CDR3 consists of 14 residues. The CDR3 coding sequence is TGTGCCAGCAGTTACAGGGGGGGGAGATCACCCCTCCACTTT. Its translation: CASSYRGGRSPLHF.

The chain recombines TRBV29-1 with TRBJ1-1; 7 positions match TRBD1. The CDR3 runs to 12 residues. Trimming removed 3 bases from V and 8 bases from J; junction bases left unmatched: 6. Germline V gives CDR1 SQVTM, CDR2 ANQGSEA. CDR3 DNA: TGCAGCGTTGAGACGGACAGGCGAGAAGCTTTCTTT. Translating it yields CSVETDRREAFF.

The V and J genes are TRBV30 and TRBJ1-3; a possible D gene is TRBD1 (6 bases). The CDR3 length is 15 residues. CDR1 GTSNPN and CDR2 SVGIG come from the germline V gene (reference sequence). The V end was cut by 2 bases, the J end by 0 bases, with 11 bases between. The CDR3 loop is CAWSSGQYSGNTIYF. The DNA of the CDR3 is TGTGCCTGGAGTTCAGGACAGTACTCTGGAAACACCATATATTTT.

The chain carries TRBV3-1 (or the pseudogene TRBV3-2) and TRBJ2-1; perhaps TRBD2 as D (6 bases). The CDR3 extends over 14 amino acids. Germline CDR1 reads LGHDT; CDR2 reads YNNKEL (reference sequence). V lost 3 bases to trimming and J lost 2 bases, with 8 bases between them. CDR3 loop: CASSHTSTYNEQFF. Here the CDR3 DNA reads TGTGCCAGCAGCCATACTAGCACCTACAATGAGCAGTTCTTC.

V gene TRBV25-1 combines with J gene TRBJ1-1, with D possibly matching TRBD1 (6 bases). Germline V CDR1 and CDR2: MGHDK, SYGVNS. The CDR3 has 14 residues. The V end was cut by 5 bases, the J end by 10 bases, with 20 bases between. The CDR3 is CASSSGVDGTGAFF. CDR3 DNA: TGTGCCAGCAGTTCAGGGGTCGACGGTACGGGAGCTTTCTTT.

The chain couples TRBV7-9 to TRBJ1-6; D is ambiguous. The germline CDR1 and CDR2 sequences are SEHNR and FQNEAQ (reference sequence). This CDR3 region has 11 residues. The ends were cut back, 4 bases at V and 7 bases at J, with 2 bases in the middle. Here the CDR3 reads CASSSNSPLHF. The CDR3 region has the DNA TGTGCCAGCAGCTCAAATTCACCCCTCCACTTT.

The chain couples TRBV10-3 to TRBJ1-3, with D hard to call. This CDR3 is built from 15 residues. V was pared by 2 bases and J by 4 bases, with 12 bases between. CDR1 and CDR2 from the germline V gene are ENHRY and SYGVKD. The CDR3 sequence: CAISEVGARGNTIYF. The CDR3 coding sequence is TGTGCCATCAGTGAGGTGGGCGCGAGAGGAAACACCATATATTTT.